This T cell receptor (beta chain) emerged from a study of metastatic and nonmetastatic thyroid tumors (dated by TCRdb to about 2020). Concerning the study at large: Repertoires were compared across peripheral blood and tumor or nodule tissue samples from malignant and benign thyroid patients.

This clone was picked up a small number of times. The antigen it binds to is not known. One junction end disagrees with the germline gene, perhaps due to a read error. Library creation used PCR. For sequencing, an Illumina HiSeq 4000 was employed. The TCR beta-chain CDR3 region of each patient was profiled by high-throughput sequencing. The paper's data handling went like this. CDR3 differences across clinicopathological groups were used to build a classifier for discriminating distant-metastatic papillary thyroid cancer patients. The Shannon index was used to measure repertoire diversity, and the Morisita-Horn index was used to measure how similar tumor and blood repertoires were. In TCRdb, the public reads were trimmed at Q25 with fastp and aligned with MiXCR, with productive beta chains retained. Here the V and J calls rest on TCRdb's processing, not on the authors' analysis. Across this sample there are 30,000 to 40,000 clones, with 35% to 45% seen only once. Of the sample, roughly 20% is held by the ten largest clones.

The CDR3 holds 16 amino acids from the cysteine to the phenylalanine. Only the CDR3 DNA stays, 48 bases, in frame from base 1. Reading the germline V gene gives CDR1 MNHNS and CDR2 SASEGT. None of the patients had been given any treatment before thyroid surgery. Using T-cell receptor beta sequencing, the researchers looked back retrospectively at clinical samples from patients, gathered between about 2011 and 2019. What the authors observed across the whole study: In both blood and tumor samples, malignant tumors were reported to have significantly higher TCR beta diversity than benign nodules.

Source material: tumor tissue. This TCR derives from a female donor with papillary thyroid cancer or a benign thyroid nodule (not recorded which). Some clones in this sample may be carry-over from other donors' samples. Recombination linked TRBV6-1 to TRBJ2-5, with a weak D call of TRBD2 (5 bases match). The J call may be faulty, since TRBJ2-1 better matches the DNA end. The sequenced DNA is TGCGCCAGCAGGCTCACGCGAAGTGACTCGGGGAATGAGCAGTTCTTC. This translates into CASRLTRSDSGNEQFF.